The entry below gives a single T cell receptor beta chain sequence along with its context. Its antigen is undetermined. These data belong to a study of identifying expanded T cells in peripheral blood. General study results and limits: Over about two and four weeks, about 17 and 20 clones changed, versus 1.2 between replicates. Variance in clone template counts between approximately two-week samples significantly increased with total template count across all healthy donors.

Measured with immunoSEQ multiplex PCR; TCRdb has only the in-frame clones, and not every one. The table records about 91,000 clones, approximately 91% of them present only once. Material for sequencing was blood. The TCR originated in a person between 18 and 75 years old in good health.

The CDR3 sequence: CASSKGPGRQETQYF. CDR3 in DNA: TGTGCCAGTAGTAAGGGGCCAGGGAGACAAGAGACCCAGTACTTC. J is TRBJ2-5 and V is TRBV19; D may correspond to TRBD1 or TRBD2 (5 bases each). CDR1 and CDR2 from the germline V gene are LNHDA and SQIVND (reference sequence). The CDR3 sequence is 15 residues long. The V and J ends lost 4 bases and 2 bases respectively, with 14 bases between them.